These 28 T cell receptor beta chains were sequenced from one sample in a study of blood T cell repertoires in COVID-19. This table comes from immunoSEQ multiplex PCR, and its TCRdb copy is limited to in-frame clones, with some not included. The sample holds a few hundred thousand clones, around 89% seen once. Material: PBMCs or T cells enriched from blood (not recorded which). The receptors originated from a man aged 35 to 55 who had recovered from COVID-19.

The rearrangement joins TRBV11-2 to TRBJ2-5; 8 bases match TRBD1. The CDR3 totals 18 residues. The J segment lost 3 bases and the V segment lost 5 bases, leaving 17 bases of the junction unmatched. CDR1 is SGHAT and CDR2 is FQNNGV in the germline V gene. The CDR3 nucleotides read TGTGCCAGCAGCCATATGCTTTTTGGACAGGGCGAGAAAGAGACCCAGTACTTC. Encoded protein: CASSHMLFGQGEKETQYF.

This clone appeared a single time. The chain links TRBV11-1 to TRBJ2-1, with a possible D match to TRBD2 (7 bases). This CDR3 contains 15 residues. Trimming shortened V by 1 base and J by 5 bases, and 12 bases separated the two germline ends. CDR1 SGHAT and CDR2 FQDESV come from the germline V gene (reference sequence). The CDR3 DNA follows: TGTGCCAGCAGCTTAGAGGGGGGGTTAAACAATGAGCAGTTCTTC. Translation: CASSLEGGLNNEQFF.

The chain joins TRBV11-3 to TRBJ1-2; D might be TRBD1 (5 bases). The CDR3 sequence is 14 residues long. The germline gives CDR1 SGHNT, CDR2 YENEEA. The V gene lost 0 bases and the J gene lost 4 bases, with 9 bases spanning the gap. The CDR3 DNA follows: TGTGCCAGCAGCTTAGAACCAGGGCTCTATGGCTACACCTTC. Translated: CASSLEPGLYGYTF.

The chain links TRBV18 to TRBJ1-1; TRBD1 aligns across 8 bases. This CDR3 has 15 amino acids. Germline V gene lookup returns CDR1 KGHSH and CDR2 LQKENI. With 2 bases clipped from V and 1 base from J, the junction kept 3 bases outside the gene matches. CDR3 protein: CASSPGQGPNTEAFF. CDR3 in DNA: TGTGCCAGCTCACCAGGACAGGGCCCGAACACTGAAGCTTTCTTT.

This chain joins TRBV6-6 and TRBJ2-7; TRBD2 might be the D (6 bases). This CDR3 contains 15 residues. V gave up 6 bases and J gave up 0 bases, with 15 bases separating them. Germline V gene data show CDR1 as MNHNY and CDR2 as SVGAGI (reference sequence). In DNA form, the CDR3 reads TGTGCCAGCAGAGACACCGGGAGAAACTCCTACGAGCAGTACTTC. Protein product: CASRDTGRNSYEQYF.

The J gene is TRBJ2-2, the V gene TRBV7-3; TRBD2 is a possible D gene (5 bases). The CDR3 sequence is 16 residues long. Germline CDR1 is SGHTA and CDR2 is FQGTGA. The V gene lost 2 bases and the J gene lost 6 bases, with 16 bases spanning the gap. The CDR3 sequence is CASSLRVALTPGELFF. CDR3 sequence (DNA): TGTGCCAGCAGCTTACGGGTAGCGCTAACCCCCGGGGAGCTGTTTTTT.

This clone is a singleton in its sample. V usage is TRBV6-5 and J usage is TRBJ2-1; 9 bases line up with TRBD1. Germline CDR1 reads MNHEY; CDR2 reads SVGAGI. V gave up 1 base and J gave up 8 bases; unmatched junction bases: 6. The length of the CDR3 is 15 residues. In nucleotides, the CDR3 is TGTGCCAGCAGTTACTTACAGGGGGCCTCCTATGAGCAGTTCTTC. Encoded protein: CASSYLQGASYEQFF.

The chain recombines TRBV7-9 with TRBJ2-1, with 11 bases fitting TRBD2. Germline trimming cut 6 bases from V and 5 bases from J; bases unmatched to any gene: 6. From germline, CDR1 is SEHNR and CDR2 FQNEAQ (reference sequence). CDR3 length: 15 amino acids. The CDR3 region is CASRQTSGVNNEQFF. CDR3 coding DNA: TGTGCCAGCAGACAGACTAGCGGGGTGAACAATGAGCAGTTCTTC.

The gene calls are TRBV15 and TRBJ2-2; a possible D gene is TRBD2 (6 bases). Trimming took 1 base from V and 5 from J, leaving 11 bases between them. Germline V gene sequence: CDR1 LNHNV, CDR2 YYDKDF (reference sequence). CDR3 length: 15 amino acids. The CDR3 coding sequence is TGTGCCACCAGCAGAGTAGGGACTCGAACCGGGGAGCTGTTTTTT. Translated, it gives CATSRVGTRTGELFF.

V gene TRBV5-4 combines with J gene TRBJ2-7, with 10 bases lining up with TRBD2. V gave up 3 bases and J gave up 0 bases; unmatched junction bases: 12. CDR3 length equals 18 residues. The germline gives CDR1 SGHNT, CDR2 YYREEE (reference sequence). DNA for the CDR3: TGTGCCAGCAGCTCCCCGTTTAGCGGGGGGCCGAGCTCCTACGAGCAGTACTTC. It is translated as CASSSPFSGGPSSYEQYF.

The genes are TRBV28 and TRBJ2-7, with no clear D. The CDR3 runs 10 residues. V was clipped by 3 bases and J by 5 bases, with 2 bases between them. Germline CDR1 is MDHEN and CDR2 is SYDVKM. CDR3 protein: CASSFNEQYF. For the CDR3, the DNA is TGTGCCAGCAGTTTTAACGAGCAGTACTTC.

V and J are TRBV10-3 and TRBJ1-1; D gene ambiguous. The CDR3 sequence is 13 residues long. Germline V CDR1 and CDR2: ENHRY, SYGVKD. Trimming stripped 2 bases from V and 1 base from J, with 5 bases between. Here the CDR3 DNA reads TGTGCCATCAGTGAGCCCAAGAACACTGAAGCTTTCTTT. This gives the protein CAISEPKNTEAFF.

This clone occurred a few times. V and J are TRBV12-3 or TRBV12-4 and TRBJ1-5; 7 bases line up with TRBD1. Germline trimming cut 4 bases from V and 6 bases from J; bases unmatched to any gene: 0. This CDR3 is built from 12 residues. CDR3 sequence (DNA): TGTGCCAGCAGTTCAGGGGGTCAGCCCCAGCATTTT. It is translated as CASSSGGQPQHF.

The CDR3 region is CASSLGRSGTSGSENEQFF. For the CDR3, the DNA is TGTGCCAGCAGCTTAGGCCGTTCCGGGACTAGCGGGAGTGAAAATGAGCAGTTCTTC. J is TRBJ2-1 and V is TRBV7-8, with 14 bases matching TRBD2. Germline V gene data show CDR1 as SGHVS and CDR2 as FQNEAQ. The CDR3 is 19 amino acids. Trimming at V came to 1 base and at J to 7 bases, leaving 12 bases not matched to a gene. Full variable domain (missing parts from reference TRBV7-8 and TRBJ2-1): GAGVSQSPRYKVAKRGQDVALRCDPISGHVSLFWYQQALGQGPEFLTYFQNEAQLDKSGLPSDRFFAERPEGSVSTLKIQRTQQEDSAVYLCASSLGRSGTSGSENEQFFGPGTRLTVL.

The rearrangement links TRBV4-3 to TRBJ1-2; 7 bases are shared with TRBD1. Germline V gene sequence: CDR1 LGHNA, CDR2 YSLEER. Trimming at V came to 4 bases and at J to 5 bases, leaving 7 bases not matched to a gene. The length of the CDR3 is 14 residues. CDR3 DNA sequence: TGCGCCAGCAGCCTCGGAGGGACAGCGTATGGCTACACCTTC. Translating gives CASSLGGTAYGYTF.

CDR3 residues: CASRRGVGSNQPQHF. For the CDR3, the DNA is TGTGCCAGCAGGCGGGGCGTCGGAAGCAATCAGCCCCAGCATTTT. The genes are TRBV28 and TRBJ1-5, with D possibly TRBD1 on 5 matching bases. The CDR3 has 15 amino acids. Deletions cut 6 bases from V and 1 base from J, with 13 bases between. CDR1 is MDHEN, CDR2 SYDVKM, per germline.

The chain couples TRBV10-1 to TRBJ2-2; tentatively, D is TRBD1 (5 bases). Looked up from germline, CDR1 is WNHNN and CDR2 is SYGVQD (reference sequence). V was trimmed by 5 bases and J by 6 bases, leaving 13 bases between them. The CDR3 length is 14 residues. CDR3 region: CASSTIRGPGELFF. CDR3 coding DNA: TGCGCCAGCAGTACAATAAGGGGCCCCGGGGAGCTGTTTTTT.

There are a few counts of this clone. The chain joins TRBV19 to TRBJ2-2; 13 bases are shared with TRBD2. Germline assignment: CDR1 LNHDA and CDR2 SQIVND (reference sequence). Trimming took 6 bases from V and 4 from J; bases not matched to a gene: 5. CDR3 length: 16 residues. CDR3 sequence (DNA): TGTGCCAGTAGACCGGGACTAGCGGGAAGCACCGGGGAGCTGTTTTTT. Amino acid sequence: CASRPGLAGSTGELFF.

The gene calls are TRBV6-5 and TRBJ1-2; D ambiguous. This CDR3 is built from 14 residues. V lost 0 bases and J 4 bases, leaving 9 bases between the germline ends. Per the germline V gene, CDR1 is MNHEY and CDR2 is SVGAGI. The CDR3 loop reads CASSYSGGIYGYTF. The CDR3 nucleotides read TGTGCCAGCAGTTACTCGGGAGGGATCTATGGCTACACCTTC.

This clone was counted only a few times. CDR3 sequence (DNA): TGTGCCAGCAGTTTAGGAGGGACTACCTACGAGCAGTACTTC. Translation: CASSLGGTTYEQYF. The gene calls are TRBV28 and TRBJ2-7; 7 bases agree with TRBD2. Germline V gene lookup returns CDR1 MDHEN and CDR2 SYDVKM. The CDR3 totals 14 residues. With V trimmed by 2 bases and J by 2 bases, 3 bases remained unmatched.

This chain links TRBV9 with TRBJ2-7, with 8 bases aligning to TRBD1. J lost 3 bases, V lost 3 bases, and 2 bases had no gene match. CDR1 and CDR2 from the germline V gene are SGDLS and YYNGEE. The CDR3 totals 13 residues. CDR3: CASSDDRGYEQYF. The CDR3 nucleotides are TGTGCCAGCAGCGACGACAGGGGCTACGAGCAGTACTTC.

The table lists this clone with a count of one. The chain has TRBV4-3 and TRBJ2-5; the D gene is possibly TRBD1 (6 bases). V was clipped by 8 bases and J by 2 bases, with 18 bases between them. CDR3 length: 15 residues. The germline gives CDR1 LGHNA, CDR2 YSLEER. The CDR3 sequence: CASGGDDRRQETQYF. The CDR3 nucleotides read TGCGCCAGCGGGGGTGACGACAGGAGACAAGAGACCCAGTACTTC.

This sequence joins TRBV18 and TRBJ1-1; 7 bases fit TRBD1. CDR1 and CDR2 from the germline V gene are KGHSH and LQKENI. V was clipped by 6 bases and J by 1 base; unmatched bases: 5. The CDR3 sequence is 14 residues long. The CDR3 DNA reads TGTGCCAGCTCTCGGGACAGTAAGAACACTGAAGCTTTCTTT. Its protein product is CASSRDSKNTEAFF.

Only one count was recorded for this clone. The J gene is TRBJ1-4, the V gene TRBV11-2; the D gene is possibly TRBD1 (5 bases). Germline CDR1 and CDR2: SGHAT and FQNNGV. This CDR3 is built from 15 residues. V was shortened by 5 bases and J by 4 bases, with 14 bases between the two germline ends. The CDR3 protein is CASSTSGTSNEKLFF. CDR3 DNA sequence: TGTGCCAGCAGCACGTCCGGGACTAGTAATGAAAAACTGTTTTTT.

V gene TRBV6-5 combines with J gene TRBJ1-1, with D unresolved. V was trimmed by 6 bases and J by 3 bases, leaving 11 bases between them. The CDR3 spans 13 residues. Germline V gene data show CDR1 as MNHEY and CDR2 as SVGAGI. CDR3 sequence (DNA): TGTGCCAGCAGCTCCAGGTCGTACACTGAAGCTTTCTTT. It yields the protein CASSSRSYTEAFF.

This chain joins TRBV3-1 (or the pseudogene TRBV3-2) and TRBJ1-2; 7 bases map to TRBD1. V dropped 4 bases and J dropped 6; count of bases not matched to a gene: 14. There are 16 residues in the CDR3. Germline V lookup: CDR1 LGHDT, CDR2 YNNKEL (reference sequence). CDR3 DNA: TGTGCCAGCAGCCCCCACGCGACAGGGAAGGTTGATGGCTACACCTTC. It specifies CASSPHATGKVDGYTF.

This rearrangement joins TRBV4-3 to TRBJ1-1, with a tentative D call TRBD1 (5 bases). This CDR3 contains 17 residues. The V end lost 0 bases, the J end lost 2 bases, and 16 bases lay between the germline ends. CDR1 is LGHNA, CDR2 YSLEER, per germline. The CDR3 loop is CASSQDWGGVINTEAFF. CDR3 nucleotide sequence: TGCGCCAGCAGCCAAGATTGGGGGGGTGTTATCAACACTGAAGCTTTCTTT.

The rearrangement uses TRBV15 and TRBJ2-2; 13 bases match TRBD2. The CDR3 contains 14 residues. CDR1 and CDR2 (germline): LNHNV, YYDKDF (reference sequence). The V segment lost 9 bases and the J segment 7 bases; nucleotides outside the gene matches: 5. DNA of the CDR3: TGTGCCACTAGGACTAGCGGGAGAGTCGGGGAGCTGTTTTTT. Protein product: CATRTSGRVGELFF.